This paragraph covers one T cell receptor beta chain sequence. Antigen unknown. Germline-derived CDR1 and CDR2 are MGHDK and SYGVNS. The CDR3 has 15 residues. V was shortened by 1 base and J by 2 bases, with 11 bases between the two germline ends. This record comes from a study of T cells in narcolepsy. Across the study: Enrolled donors included narcolepsy type 1 or type 2 patients and healthy controls. General study results and limits: No autoreactive T cell clone sequences appeared in some memory CD4+ repertoires. Reportedly, autoreactive clonotypes were serially detected in patients' blood but not controls'. Autoreactive HCRT-specific and TRIB2-specific clonotypes were marked in same-patient CSF-versus-blood CD4+ comparisons.

Sequenced by immunoSEQ multiplex PCR; TCRdb stores in-frame clones only, minus some. There are about 36,000 clones in the sample; roughly four fifths occur only once, and 2.3% lies in the top ten. Material for sequencing was memory (CD45RA-) CD4+ T cells from blood. The chain couples TRBV25-1 to TRBJ1-2; D unclear. This TCR was recovered from a human donor in good health. The CDR3 protein is CASSESGAANYGYTF. Here the CDR3 DNA reads TGTGCCAGCAGTGAATCCGGCGCAGCCAACTATGGCTACACCTTC.